The sequence of this T cell receptor (beta chain) was determined in a study of blood T cell repertoires in COVID-19. On the study more broadly: Samples of COVID-19 (acute and convalescent) were obtained from the United States, Italy and Spain. PBMCs, B-cell-depleted T cells, or T cells were the source of the cDNA or gDNA that made up the material.

The CDR3 is 16 amino acids. Trimming pared 1 base from V and 4 bases from J, leaving 14 bases between. Per the germline V gene, CDR1 is MGHDK and CDR2 is SYGVNS. Original processing notes: For nucleated cells, counts were estimated from reference gene primer amplification. Some clones are missing from TCRdb's copy, which holds only in-frame ones; the method was immunoSEQ multiplex PCR. V and J calls and clone size are those listed in that table; D and trimming were worked out from the DNA. The sample records tens of thousands of clones, approximately 89% being singletons. The source is a man older than 75 with active or convalescent COVID-19. This rearrangement joins TRBV25-1 to TRBJ2-1, with D tentatively TRBD2 (7 bases). The material sequenced was peripheral blood. The CDR3 nucleotides are TGTGCCAGCAGTGAATGGGGAGGGGGGAATTACAATGAGCAGTTCTTC. Translating gives CASSEWGGGNYNEQFF.